This T cell receptor beta chain was captured by sequencing in a study of OX40 agonist ivuxolimab in advanced cancers. This clone has just one count. Using immunoSEQ multiplex PCR, the repertoire was profiled, and TCRdb retains in-frame clones only, with some absent. The sample has around 70,000 clones, 85% to 95% seen once. CDR3 length equals 15 residues. CDR1 and CDR2 (germline): MDHEN, SYDVKM. Trimming removed 5 bases from V and 4 bases from J; junction bases left unmatched: 8. The chain employs TRBV28 and TRBJ1-1; 9 bases are a match to TRBD1. The source is an adult with an advanced solid tumor such as melanoma, head and neck, liver or kidney cancer. Sequenced here: CD4+ or CD8+ T cells sorted from blood, sampled in a trial of the OX40 agonist ivuxolimab. CDR3 nucleotides: TGTGCCAGCAGTCCTCACAGGGGGCGCGGCACTGAAGCTTTCTTT. Protein product: CASSPHRGRGTEAFF.